The clone carrying this TCR beta chain was counted at least ten times. This sample stems from a study of identical twins. Germline CDR1 is DFQATT and CDR2 is SNEGSKA (reference sequence). The CDR3 is 14 residues long. Trimming removed 3 bases at V and 1 base at J, with 9 bases between. TCRdb independently ran MiXCR on the 5' RACE reads; one entry per CDR3 protein. The table shows 500,000 or so distinct CDR3 sequences, with roughly a fifth occurring only once. These data were likewise used in another study, on T cells expressing NK-cell markers. In that study: Among the eight sequenced donors, seven tested HCMV-seropositive and one tested seronegative. It is unclear if expanded NKG2C-expressing clones target HCMV antigens.

The origin of this receptor is a woman under 30 in good health. The sequenced sample consisted of CD4+ T cells sorted from blood. The gene calls are TRBV20-1 and TRBJ2-2, with D hard to call. The CDR3 nucleotides read TGCAGTGCTAGGTCCAGCGAGAACACCGGGGAGCTGTTTTTT. Its protein is CSARSSENTGELFF.